A selection of T cell receptor beta chains follows, all from one sample in a study of control samples from healthy donors and cancer patients. TCRdb keeps only in-frame clones here, not all; method: immunoSEQ multiplex PCR. The sample shows roughly 93,000 clones, around 90% of them seen only once. The sequencing sample was made of PBMCs. The receptors originated from a woman between 50 and 59 years old with colorectal cancer. The CDR3 runs from the conserved cysteine through the conserved F or W. Part of the rows lack a size; the others show once, few, many or a class for expanded clones.

TRBJ1-2,NA,TRBV6-4,CASSSGLTLTF
TRBJ1-2,NA,TRBV5-4,CASSLTGRNYWGYTF
TRBJ1-1,few,TRBV12-3/TRBV12-4,CASRRQGDTEAFF
TRBJ1-3,NA,TRBV9,CASSPPGTDLSGNTIYF
TRBJ1-4,NA,TRBV5-1,CASSLGQINEKLFF
TRBJ1-6,NA,TRBV5-1,CASHRETGRDSPLHF
TRBJ1-5,NA,TRBV24-1,CATSDSQGANQPQHF
TRBJ1-5,once,TRBV19,CASSKLSQGLNQPQHF
TRBJ2-5,NA,TRBV4-1,CASSQDYFGTGKETQYF
TRBJ2-3,NA,TRBV6-5,CASSTAGGTDTQYF
TRBJ1-4,few,TRBV10-1,CASSRDGNEKLFF
TRBJ2-3,NA,TRBV27,CASGYTDTQYF
TRBJ1-2,NA,TRBV28,CASTSQGKVHGYTF
TRBJ1-1,NA,TRBV14,CASSQDGNTEAFF
TRBJ1-2,few,TRBV5-6,CASSSLGSGYTF
TRBJ2-5,NA,TRBV5-5,CASSPGTSGAFYQETQYF
TRBJ2-3,NA,TRBV7-3,CASSLTVGGTDTQYF
TRBJ2-1,NA,TRBV30,CAWDRDSGDNEQFF
TRBJ2-3,NA,TRBV3-1/TRBV3-2,CASSQAGGPGDTQYF
TRBJ2-3,NA,TRBV21-1,CASSKPKGARCPDTQYF